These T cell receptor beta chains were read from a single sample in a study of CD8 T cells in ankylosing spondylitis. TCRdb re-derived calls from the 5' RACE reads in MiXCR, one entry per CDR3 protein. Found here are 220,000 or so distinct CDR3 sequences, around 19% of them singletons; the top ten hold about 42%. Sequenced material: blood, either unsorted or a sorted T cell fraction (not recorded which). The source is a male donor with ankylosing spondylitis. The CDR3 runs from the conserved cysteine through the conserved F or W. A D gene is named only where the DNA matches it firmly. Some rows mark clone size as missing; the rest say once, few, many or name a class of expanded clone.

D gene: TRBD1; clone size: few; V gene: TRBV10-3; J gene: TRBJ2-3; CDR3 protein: CAISDWAGQGGTQYF; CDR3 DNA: TGTGCCATCAGTGATTGGGCAGGACAAGGGGGCACGCAGTATTTT
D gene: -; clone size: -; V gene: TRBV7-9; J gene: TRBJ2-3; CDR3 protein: CASSLPDSTDTQYF; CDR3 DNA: TGTGCCAGCAGCTTACCGGACAGCACAGATACGCAGTATTTT
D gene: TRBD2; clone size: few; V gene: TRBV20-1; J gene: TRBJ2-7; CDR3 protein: CSATAMTSGGYEQYF; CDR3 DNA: TGCAGTGCTACTGCCATGACTAGCGGGGGCTACGAGCAGTACTTC
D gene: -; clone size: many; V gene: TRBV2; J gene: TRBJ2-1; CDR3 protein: CASSPMVGGARGNEQFF; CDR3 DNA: TGTGCCAGCAGCCCCATGGTGGGGGGGGCCAGGGGAAATGAGCAGTTCTTC
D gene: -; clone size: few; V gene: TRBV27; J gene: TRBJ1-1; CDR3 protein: CASSLWGWSAEAFF; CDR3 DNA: TGTGCCAGCAGTTTATGGGGGTGGTCGGCAGAAGCTTTCTTT
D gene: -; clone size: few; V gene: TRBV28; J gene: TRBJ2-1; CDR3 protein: CASSFRGSPYNEQFF; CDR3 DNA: TGTGCCAGCAGTTTCCGGGGGAGCCCCTACAATGAGCAGTTCTTC
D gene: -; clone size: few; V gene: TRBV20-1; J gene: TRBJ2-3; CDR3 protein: CSAWTRKDTQYF; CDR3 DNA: TGCAGTGCTTGGACCCGGAAGGATACGCAGTATTTT
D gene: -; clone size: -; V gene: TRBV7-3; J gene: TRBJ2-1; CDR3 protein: CASSSQGYNEQFF; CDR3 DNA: TGTGCCAGCAGCTCACAGGGCTACAATGAGCAGTTCTTC
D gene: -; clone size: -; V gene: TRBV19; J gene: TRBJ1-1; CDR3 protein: CASSIIGADTEAFF; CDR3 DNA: TGTGCCAGTAGTATAATAGGGGCGGACACTGAAGCTTTCTTT
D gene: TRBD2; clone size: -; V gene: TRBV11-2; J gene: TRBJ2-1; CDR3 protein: CASSRGTSGVRDEQFF; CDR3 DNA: TGTGCCAGCAGCCGCGGGACTAGCGGGGTGCGGGATGAGCAGTTCTTC
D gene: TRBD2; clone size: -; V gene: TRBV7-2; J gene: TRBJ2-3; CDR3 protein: CASRIIAGGWDTQYF; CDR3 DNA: TGTGCCAGCAGGATTATAGCGGGAGGGTGGGATACGCAGTATTTT
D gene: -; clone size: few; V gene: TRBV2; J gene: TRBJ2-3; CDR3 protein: CASSESPASSTDTQYF; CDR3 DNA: TGTGCCAGCAGTGAAAGTCCCGCGAGTAGCACAGATACGCAGTATTTT
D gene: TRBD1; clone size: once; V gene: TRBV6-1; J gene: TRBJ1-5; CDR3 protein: CASSELTWDRNQPQHF; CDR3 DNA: TGTGCCAGCAGTGAATTAACATGGGACAGAAATCAGCCCCAGCATTTT
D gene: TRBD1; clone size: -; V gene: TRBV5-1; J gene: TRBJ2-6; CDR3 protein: CASSANDRGVGANVLTF; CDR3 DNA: TGCGCCAGCAGCGCCAACGACAGGGGGGTTGGGGCCAACGTCCTGACTTTC
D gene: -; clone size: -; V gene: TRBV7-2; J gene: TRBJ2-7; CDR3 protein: CASSLSLEMYEQYF; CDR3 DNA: TGTGCCAGCAGCTTGTCCCTAGAGATGTACGAGCAGTACTTC
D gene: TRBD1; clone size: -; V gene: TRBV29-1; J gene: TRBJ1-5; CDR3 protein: CSAVGQGGQPQHF; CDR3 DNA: TGCAGCGCCGTGGGACAGGGTGGACAGCCCCAGCATTTT
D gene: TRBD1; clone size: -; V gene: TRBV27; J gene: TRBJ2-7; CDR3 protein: CASSPPHRGTYEQYF; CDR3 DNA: TGTGCCAGCAGCCCACCCCACAGGGGTACCTACGAGCAGTACTTC
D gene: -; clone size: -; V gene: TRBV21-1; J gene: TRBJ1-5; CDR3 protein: CASQQPQHF; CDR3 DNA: TGTGCCAGCCAACAGCCCCAGCATTTT
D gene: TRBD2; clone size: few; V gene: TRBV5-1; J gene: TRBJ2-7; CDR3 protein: CASSLGPSGVYEQYF; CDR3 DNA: TGCGCCAGCAGCTTGGGGCCTAGCGGGGTTTACGAGCAGTACTTC
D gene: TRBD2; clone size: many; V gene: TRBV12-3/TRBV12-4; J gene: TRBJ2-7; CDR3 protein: CASSLGGGLSYEQYF; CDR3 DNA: TGTGCCAGCAGTTTAGGGGGGGGACTTTCCTACGAGCAGTACTTC
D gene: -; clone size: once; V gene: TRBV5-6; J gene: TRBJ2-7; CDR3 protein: CASSLEQGMYEQYF; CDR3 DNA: TGTGCCAGCAGCTTGGAACAGGGCATGTACGAGCAGTACTTC
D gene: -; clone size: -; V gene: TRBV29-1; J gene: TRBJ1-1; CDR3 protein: CSVDDAGSAEAFF; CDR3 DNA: TGCAGCGTTGATGATGCGGGATCCGCTGAAGCTTTCTTT
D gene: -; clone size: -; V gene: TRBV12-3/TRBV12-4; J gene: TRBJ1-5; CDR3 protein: CASKTAQGGVNQPQHF; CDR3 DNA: TGTGCCAGCAAAACAGCCCAGGGTGGTGTCAATCAGCCCCAGCATTTT
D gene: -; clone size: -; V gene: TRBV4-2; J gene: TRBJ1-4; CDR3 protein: CASSQGWSEKLFF; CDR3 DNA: TGTGCCAGCAGCCAAGGATGGTCCGAAAAACTGTTTTTT
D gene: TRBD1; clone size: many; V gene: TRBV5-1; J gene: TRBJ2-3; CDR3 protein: CASSLAGQLSTDTQYF; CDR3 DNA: TGCGCCAGCAGCTTGGCGGGACAGCTATCCACAGATACGCAGTATTTT
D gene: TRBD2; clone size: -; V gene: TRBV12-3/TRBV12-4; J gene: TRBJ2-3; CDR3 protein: CASSFGLAELADTQYF; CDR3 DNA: TGTGCCAGCAGTTTCGGACTAGCGGAACTCGCAGATACGCAGTATTTT
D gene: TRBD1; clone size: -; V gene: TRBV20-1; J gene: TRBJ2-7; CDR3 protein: CSARDLGTGRHEQYF; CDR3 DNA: TGCAGTGCTAGAGATCTAGGGACAGGGAGGCACGAGCAGTACTTC
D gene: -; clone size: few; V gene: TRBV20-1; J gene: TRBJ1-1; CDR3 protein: CSAAEGVNTEAFF; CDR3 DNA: TGCAGTGCCGCCGAGGGGGTGAACACTGAAGCTTTCTTT
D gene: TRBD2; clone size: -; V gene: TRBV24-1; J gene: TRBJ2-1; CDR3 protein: CATSLAGAYNEQFF; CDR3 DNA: TGTGCCACCAGTTTAGCGGGCGCCTACAATGAGCAGTTCTTC
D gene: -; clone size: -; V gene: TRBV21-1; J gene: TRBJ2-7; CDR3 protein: CASSKERAPGLVSYEQYF; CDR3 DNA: TGTGCCAGCAGCAAAGAGCGGGCACCGGGACTAGTCTCCTACGAGCAGTACTTC
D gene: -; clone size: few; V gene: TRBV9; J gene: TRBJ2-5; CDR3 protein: CASSVERWQETQYF; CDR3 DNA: TGTGCCAGCAGCGTAGAAAGGTGGCAAGAGACCCAGTACTTC
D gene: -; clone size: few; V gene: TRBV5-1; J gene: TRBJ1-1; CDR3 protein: CASSGAMNTEAFF; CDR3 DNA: TGCGCCAGCAGCGGAGCAATGAACACTGAAGCTTTCTTT
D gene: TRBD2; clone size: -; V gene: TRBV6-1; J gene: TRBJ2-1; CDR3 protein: CASSLLTSGTYNEQFF; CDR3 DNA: TGTGCCAGCAGTCTCCTAACTAGCGGGACCTACAATGAGCAGTTCTTC
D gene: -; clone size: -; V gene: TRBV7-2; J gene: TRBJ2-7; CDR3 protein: CASSPPLFYEQYF; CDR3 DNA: TGTGCCAGCAGCCCGCCTCTTTTCTACGAGCAGTACTTC
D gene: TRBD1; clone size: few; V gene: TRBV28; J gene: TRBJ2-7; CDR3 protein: CASSPLTGGYEQYF; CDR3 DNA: TGTGCCAGCAGTCCTCTTACAGGGGGCTACGAGCAGTACTTC
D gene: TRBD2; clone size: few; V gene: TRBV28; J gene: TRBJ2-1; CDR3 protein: CASSARLAGFYNEQFF; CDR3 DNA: TGTGCCAGCAGTGCCCGACTAGCGGGATTCTACAATGAGCAGTTCTTC
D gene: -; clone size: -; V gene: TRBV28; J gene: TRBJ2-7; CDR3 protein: CASVARDTDGYEQYF; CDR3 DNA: TGTGCCAGCGTCGCTCGGGACACCGATGGCTACGAGCAGTACTTC
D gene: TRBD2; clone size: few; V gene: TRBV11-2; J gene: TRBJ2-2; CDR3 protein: CASSLLAGGDGELFF; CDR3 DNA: TGTGCCAGCAGCTTGCTAGCGGGGGGAGACGGGGAGCTGTTTTTT
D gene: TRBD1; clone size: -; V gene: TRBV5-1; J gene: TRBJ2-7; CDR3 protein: CASSFRIFGTGGIDEQYF; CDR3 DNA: TGCGCCAGCAGCTTTAGGATTTTCGGGACAGGGGGCATCGACGAGCAGTACTTC
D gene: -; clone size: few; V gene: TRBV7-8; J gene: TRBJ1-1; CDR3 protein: CASSVGSTEAFF; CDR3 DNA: TGTGCCAGCAGCGTAGGGAGCACTGAAGCTTTCTTT